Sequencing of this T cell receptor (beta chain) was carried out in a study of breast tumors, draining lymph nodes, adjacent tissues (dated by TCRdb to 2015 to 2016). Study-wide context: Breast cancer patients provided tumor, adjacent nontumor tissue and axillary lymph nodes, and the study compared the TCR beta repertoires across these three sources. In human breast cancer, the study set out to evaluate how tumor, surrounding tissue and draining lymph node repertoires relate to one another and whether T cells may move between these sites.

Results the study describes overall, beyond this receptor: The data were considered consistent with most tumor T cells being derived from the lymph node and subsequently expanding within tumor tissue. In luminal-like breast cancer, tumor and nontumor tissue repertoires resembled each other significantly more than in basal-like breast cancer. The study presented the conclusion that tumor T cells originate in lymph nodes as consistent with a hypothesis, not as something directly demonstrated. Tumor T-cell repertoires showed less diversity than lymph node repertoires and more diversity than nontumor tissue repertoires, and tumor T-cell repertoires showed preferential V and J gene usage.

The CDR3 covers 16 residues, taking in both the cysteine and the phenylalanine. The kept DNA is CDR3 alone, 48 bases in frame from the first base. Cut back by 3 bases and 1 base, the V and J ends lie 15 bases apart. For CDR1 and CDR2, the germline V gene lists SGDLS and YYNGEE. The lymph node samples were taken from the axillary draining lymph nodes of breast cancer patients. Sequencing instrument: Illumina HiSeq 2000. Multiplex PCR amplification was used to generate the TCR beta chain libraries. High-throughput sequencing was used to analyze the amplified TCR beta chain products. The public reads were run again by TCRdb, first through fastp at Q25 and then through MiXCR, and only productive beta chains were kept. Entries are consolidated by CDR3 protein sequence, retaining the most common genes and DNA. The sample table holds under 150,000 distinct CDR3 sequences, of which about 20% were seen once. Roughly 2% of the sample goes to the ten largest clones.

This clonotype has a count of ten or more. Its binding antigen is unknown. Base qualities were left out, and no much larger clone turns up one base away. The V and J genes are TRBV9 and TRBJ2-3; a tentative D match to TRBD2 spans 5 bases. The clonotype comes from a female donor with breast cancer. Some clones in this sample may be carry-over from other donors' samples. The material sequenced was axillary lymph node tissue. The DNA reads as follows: TGTGCCAGCAGCGCAGCGGCTAGCTGGGGCACAGATACGCAGTATTTT. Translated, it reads CASSAAASWGTDTQYF. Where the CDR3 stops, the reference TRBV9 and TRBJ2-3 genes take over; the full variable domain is DSGVTQTPKHLITATGQRVTLRCSPRSGDLSVYWYQQSLDQGLQFLIQYYNGEERAKGNILERFSAQQFPDLHSELNLSSLELGDSALYFCASSAAASWGTDTQYFGPGTRLTVL.